The rows below give T cell receptor beta chains drawn from one sample of a study of T-cell memory formation after mild COVID-19. TCRdb used MiXCR to reprocess the 5' RACE reads, holding one entry per CDR3 protein. The sample comprises about 340,000 distinct CDR3 sequences, over 10% of which are singletons, and around a fifth rests with the top ten. The sequenced sample was PBMCs or a T cell subset sorted from them (not recorded which). Receptor source: a man between 18 and 35 years old who had mild COVID-19 (a few samples of this study predate the infection). Cell type and time point are not known. Both conserved end residues are part of each CDR3. D genes are given only for firm matches. Only some rows state a clone size, as once, few, many or a class for expanded clones.

CDR3aa,CDR3nt,j_gene,v_gene,d_gene,abundance
CASSQDQSSGGFSTDTQYF,TGCGCCAGCAGCCAAGATCAGTCTAGCGGGGGCTTTTCCACAGATACGCAGTATTTT,TRBJ2-3,TRBV4-1,TRBD2,few
CASTTTRGGTEAFF,TGTGCCAGCACCACTACCCGGGGTGGTACTGAAGCTTTCTTT,TRBJ1-1,TRBV7-2,.,few
CASSVSPSEGETQYF,TGTGCCAGCAGCGTAAGTCCAAGCGAGGGTGAGACCCAGTACTTC,TRBJ2-5,TRBV9,.,.
CASSLPPSVSNEKLFF,TGTGCCAGCAGCTTACCTCCATCCGTATCTAATGAAAAACTGTTTTTT,TRBJ1-4,TRBV7-6,.,.
CASSQAGRNEAFF,TGCGCCAGCAGCCAGGCAGGGCGGAATGAAGCTTTCTTT,TRBJ1-1,TRBV4-1,.,many
CASSQDYKRGTGTDTQYF,TGCGCCAGCAGCCAAGATTACAAGAGGGGCACAGGGACAGATACGCAGTATTTT,TRBJ2-3,TRBV4-3,.,.
CASSKQGGGANVLTF,TGTGCCAGCAGCAAACAGGGCGGGGGGGCCAACGTCCTGACTTTC,TRBJ2-6,TRBV7-9,.,many
CASSDTGTGERNEQFF,TGTGCCAGCAGTGACACCGGGACAGGGGAACGGAATGAGCAGTTCTTC,TRBJ2-1,TRBV12-3/TRBV12-4,TRBD1,few
CASSLVSGRGTEAFF,TGTGCCAGCAGTTTAGTCTCGGGCCGCGGTACTGAAGCTTTCTTT,TRBJ1-1,TRBV12-3/TRBV12-4,.,.
CASTKGRGEEQFF,TGCGCCAGCACCAAAGGTCGGGGGGAGGAGCAGTTCTTC,TRBJ2-1,TRBV5-1,TRBD2,few
CANTRRYKDRGEHEQYF,TGTGCCAATACTCGACGATATAAGGACAGGGGCGAACACGAGCAGTACTTC,TRBJ2-7,TRBV6-5,TRBD1,.
CASSSLAGIADTQYF,TGTGCCAGCAGTTCACTAGCGGGGATAGCAGATACGCAGTATTTT,TRBJ2-3,TRBV28,TRBD2,.
CASSQDPRPGAGNIQYF,TGTGCCAGCAGCCAAGATCCCAGGCCGGGGGCGGGAAACATTCAGTACTTC,TRBJ2-4,TRBV4-2,.,many
CASRWGGELAEAFF,TGTGCCAGCAGATGGGGAGGGGAACTCGCTGAAGCTTTCTTT,TRBJ1-1,TRBV6-5,.,.
CASSLRPGSNEQFF,TGTGCCAGCAGCCTGAGGCCGGGGTCCAATGAGCAGTTCTTC,TRBJ2-1,TRBV7-6,.,many
CASSYGQTYNEQFF,TGTGCCAGCAGTTACGGGCAGACCTACAATGAGCAGTTCTTC,TRBJ2-1,TRBV6-5,.,few
CASSLLTTDYGYTF,TGCGCCAGCAGCTTGTTGACGACTGACTATGGCTACACCTTC,TRBJ1-2,TRBV5-1,.,.
CASQYHSGEQYF,TGTGCCAGCCAATATCACTCGGGCGAGCAGTACTTC,TRBJ2-7,TRBV7-9,.,.
CASSPYPGGTSGAPYEQYF,TGCGCCAGCAGCCCTTACCCCGGGGGGACTAGCGGGGCCCCCTACGAGCAGTACTTC,TRBJ2-7,TRBV4-3,TRBD2,few
CASSYTGPGSGYTF,TGTGCCAGCAGCTATACGGGCCCCGGCAGCGGCTACACCTTC,TRBJ1-2,TRBV5-6,.,.
CASRGSPSQPQHF,TGTGCCAGTAGAGGGTCCCCAAGTCAGCCCCAGCATTTT,TRBJ1-5,TRBV19,.,few
CASSREFQETQYF,TGTGCCAGCAGCCGGGAATTTCAAGAGACCCAGTACTTC,TRBJ2-5,TRBV5-4,.,.
CASSPHDRVSTEAFF,TGCGCCAGCAGCCCCCACGACAGGGTAAGCACTGAAGCTTTCTTT,TRBJ1-1,TRBV5-1,TRBD1,few
CASSQTGGTQYF,TGCGCCAGCAGCCAGACCGGGGGGACCCAGTACTTC,TRBJ2-5,TRBV4-3,.,.
CASSVGGQVYTGELFF,TGTGCCAGCAGCGTCGGAGGACAGGTCTACACCGGGGAGCTGTTTTTT,TRBJ2-2,TRBV9,TRBD1,.
CASSLIGGPNQPQHF,TGTGCCAGCAGTCTAATTGGGGGTCCCAACCAGCCCCAGCATTTT,TRBJ1-5,TRBV6-1,.,few
CATSRGEGTGGEAFF,TGTGCCACCAGCAGAGGCGAGGGGACAGGGGGTGAAGCTTTCTTT,TRBJ1-1,TRBV15,TRBD1,.
CASSQGTGSKETQYF,TGCGCCAGCAGCCAAGGGACAGGGTCGAAGGAGACCCAGTACTTC,TRBJ2-5,TRBV4-1,TRBD1,.
CASSPGTGYPNEQFF,TGTGCCAGCAGTCCCGGGACAGGGTATCCAAATGAGCAGTTCTTC,TRBJ2-1,TRBV12-3/TRBV12-4,TRBD1,few
CASSPVKGRNTGELFF,TGCGCCAGCAGCCCAGTAAAAGGCCGAAACACCGGGGAGCTGTTTTTT,TRBJ2-2,TRBV4-1,.,.
CSATGPNYGYTF,TGCAGCGCTACAGGGCCCAACTATGGCTACACCTTC,TRBJ1-2,TRBV29-1,.,few
CASSLGAGQGFYEQYF,TGTGCCAGCAGCCTAGGGGCGGGACAGGGATTTTACGAGCAGTACTTC,TRBJ2-7,TRBV7-6,TRBD1,.
CSAGLSKKGELFF,TGCAGTGCTGGACTATCTAAGAAGGGGGAGCTGTTTTTT,TRBJ2-2,TRBV20-1,.,many
CASSHQGRNEKLFF,TGCGCCAGCAGCCACCAGGGACGTAATGAAAAACTGTTTTTT,TRBJ1-4,TRBV4-1,.,.
CARDMGESGRSQPQHF,TGTGCCAGAGACATGGGGGAATCGGGGAGATCACAGCCCCAGCATTTT,TRBJ1-5,TRBV14,.,.
CASSFGGSTNEKLFF,TGCGCCAGCAGCTTCGGGGGTTCAACTAATGAAAAACTGTTTTTT,TRBJ1-4,TRBV5-1,.,few
CASTHDRVNTEAFF,TGTGCCAGCACCCACGACAGGGTGAACACTGAAGCTTTCTTT,TRBJ1-1,TRBV12-3/TRBV12-4,TRBD1,few
CASSTPGRYGYTF,TGTGCCAGCAGCACCCCAGGGCGGTATGGCTACACCTTC,TRBJ1-2,TRBV7-9,.,few
CASSFAANTEAFF,TGTGCCAGCAGTTTTGCAGCGAACACTGAAGCTTTCTTT,TRBJ1-1,TRBV6-5,.,.
CASSNGAGMHTIYF,TGCGCCAGCAGCAATGGGGCAGGGATGCACACCATATATTTT,TRBJ1-3,TRBV5-1,.,few
CASSEAIERTQYF,TGTGCCAGCAGTGAAGCGATAGAAAGAACCCAGTACTTC,TRBJ2-5,TRBV25-1,.,many
CASSEPTGAYGYTF,TGTGCCAGCAGTGAACCGACGGGGGCCTATGGCTACACCTTC,TRBJ1-2,TRBV25-1,.,many
CASSGTGINEQFF,TGTGCCAGCAGCGGGACAGGGATCAATGAGCAGTTCTTC,TRBJ2-1,TRBV9,TRBD1,few
CASSLVNSLDF,TGTGCCAGCAGTTTAGTTAACTCTCTCGATTTT,TRBJ1-3,TRBV12-3/TRBV12-4,.,.
CAISETGPDTQYF,TGTGCCATCAGTGAGACAGGCCCAGATACGCAGTATTTT,TRBJ2-3,TRBV10-3,.,few
CASSPRLAGRETQYF,TGTGCCAGCAGCCCTAGACTAGCGGGGAGAGAGACCCAGTACTTC,TRBJ2-5,TRBV6-5,TRBD2,.
CASSLGGDSEEAFF,TGTGCCAGCAGTTTAGGCGGGGACAGCGAGGAAGCTTTCTTT,TRBJ1-1,TRBV28,TRBD1,few